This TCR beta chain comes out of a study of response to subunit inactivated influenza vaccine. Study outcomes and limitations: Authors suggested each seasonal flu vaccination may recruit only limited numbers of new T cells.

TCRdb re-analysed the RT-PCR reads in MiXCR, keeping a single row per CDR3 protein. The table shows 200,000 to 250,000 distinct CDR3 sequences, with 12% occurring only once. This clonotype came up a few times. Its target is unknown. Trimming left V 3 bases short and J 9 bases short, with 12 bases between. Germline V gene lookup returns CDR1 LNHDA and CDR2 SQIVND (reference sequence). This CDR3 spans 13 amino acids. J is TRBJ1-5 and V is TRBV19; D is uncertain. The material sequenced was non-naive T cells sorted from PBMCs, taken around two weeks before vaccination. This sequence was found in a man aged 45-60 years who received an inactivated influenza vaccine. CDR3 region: CASSIGRGRPQHF. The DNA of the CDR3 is TGTGCCAGTAGTATCGGCCGTGGAAGGCCCCAGCATTTT.